This is a list of T cell receptor beta chains from one sample in a study of T cell responses to AZD1222 COVID-19 vaccine. Profiled with immunoSEQ multiplex PCR; TCRdb holds only in-frame clones, not every one. The data hold about 130,000 clones, with roughly 94% observed a single time. Sequenced material: peripheral blood, taken on day 0 of AZD1222 vaccination. All receptors derive from an adult in good health. Both conserved end residues are part of each CDR3. D genes are given only for firm matches. The size field is filled for only some rows; it gives once, few, many or a size class.

. TRBJ2-3 TRBV7-2 TRBD2 CASSTSGHSTDTQYF
. TRBJ2-5 TRBV5-4 . CASSLVGSGETQYF
. TRBJ1-6 TRBV4-1 . CASSQGDGGSPLHF
once TRBJ2-1 TRBV19 TRBD2 CASRTSGSSYNEQFF
. TRBJ2-5 TRBV6-2/TRBV6-3 TRBD2 CASSYRRGEETQYF
. TRBJ1-4 TRBV5-1 . CASSLDLHLGEKLFF
. TRBJ2-3 TRBV7-3 . CASSFRGADTQYF
. TRBJ2-7 TRBV28 TRBD1 CASRRTGQIYEQYF
. TRBJ1-6 TRBV27 . CASSLSRQGRNSPLHF
once TRBJ1-3 TRBV18 . CASSPPAGVGNTIYF
. TRBJ1-5 TRBV6-1 TRBD1 CASSENRGQDQPQHF
few TRBJ2-1 TRBV4-3 TRBD2 CASSQELAGGQEFNEQFF
. TRBJ2-5 TRBV5-1 TRBD2 CATSTSGAETQYF
few TRBJ2-1 TRBV7-8 . CASSSGLPNEQFF
. TRBJ2-7 TRBV27 TRBD1 CASTMTGVRPYEQYF
. TRBJ1-5 TRBV18 . CASSPEGEPQHF
once TRBJ1-2 TRBV5-1 TRBD1 CASSRDGQGNYGYTF
. TRBJ2-5 TRBV7-7 TRBD2 CASSLVPPLRGGAGETQYF
once TRBJ1-2 TRBV5-4 . CASSLFPNYGYTF
. TRBJ2-7 TRBV30 TRBD2 CAWRATPGLAGRTYEQYF
. TRBJ2-6 TRBV6-2/TRBV6-3 . CASSYSGSGANVLTF
. TRBJ2-7 TRBV27 TRBD1 CASSPGQGIHEQYF
. TRBJ1-6 TRBV11-2 . CASSLTVRVGSPLHF
. TRBJ1-6 TRBV7-9 . CASSRATGITNSPLHF
. TRBJ2-3 TRBV24-1 . CATSDPSGTGGTDTQYF
. TRBJ2-3 TRBV6-2/TRBV6-3 TRBD2 CASSYVRGGDLEDTQYF
. TRBJ2-3 TRBV27 . CASSLAGASSSTDTQYF
. TRBJ2-4 TRBV3-1/TRBV3-2 . CASSQDRATRAKNIQYF
. TRBJ1-2 TRBV9 . CASSAVGGRAYGYTF
. TRBJ1-2 TRBV6-5 . CASRGGGGAHGYTF
. TRBJ1-4 TRBV10-3 . CAISGGRTNEKLFF
. TRBJ2-7 TRBV21-1 . CARIKIGAIHEQYF
. TRBJ2-2 TRBV6-5 TRBD2 CASSYPAGGLTGELFF
. TRBJ1-1 TRBV7-6 . CASSPRGVRTEAFF
. TRBJ1-5 TRBV7-9 . CASSLGGQPQHF
. TRBJ1-2 TRBV2 TRBD1 CANHRDRDYGYTF
. TRBJ2-7 TRBV6-5 . CASSLGEQYF
. TRBJ2-4 TRBV2 TRBD2 CASNRGEAKNIQYF
. TRBJ2-2 TRBV5-1 . CASIRDGINTGELFF
few TRBJ1-4 TRBV15 TRBD1 CATSRGQGNEKLFF
. TRBJ1-5 TRBV21-1 . CASSKWLNGNQPQHF
. TRBJ1-4 TRBV7-2 . CASSSMTRTVLFF
. TRBJ2-3 TRBV18 TRBD1 CASSPSAGGITDTQYF
. TRBJ2-2 TRBV5-4 TRBD1 CASSLGTAPNTGELFF
. TRBJ1-1 TRBV11-2 . CASSHAASLNTEAFF
. TRBJ1-1 TRBV6-5 . CASSYSGGPEAFF
. TRBJ2-2 TRBV7-9 TRBD2 CASSLSERGAGELFF
. TRBJ2-7 TRBV5-5 . CASSQRAGPSEQYF
. TRBJ1-2 TRBV4-3 . CASSQGMGPDYGYTF
. TRBJ1-2 TRBV27 . CASSLSLWQGYGYTF
. TRBJ1-5 TRBV12-3/TRBV12-4 . CASSPFSNQPQHF
. TRBJ1-1 TRBV18 TRBD1 CASSPRTGPTEAFF
. TRBJ2-5 TRBV18 . CASSKDSIEETQYF
. TRBJ1-1 TRBV19 . CASTEGNTEAFF
. TRBJ2-7 TRBV7-9 . CASSLPGSYEQYF
few TRBJ1-5 TRBV19 . CASTRRGAGNQPQHF
. TRBJ2-2 TRBV12-3/TRBV12-4 . CASSLGSTGELFF
. TRBJ2-4 TRBV3-1/TRBV3-2 . CASSLWGAGNIQYF
. TRBJ2-1 TRBV30 TRBD2 CAWSLLAGGYNEQFF
. TRBJ1-6 TRBV5-1 . CASSLDGTVLDSPLHF